The 22 T cell receptor beta chains presented below share a single source sample, sequenced in a study of blood T cells in healthy people across ages. Primers used in a second PCR of about 6 to 11 cycles were a sample-barcoded 5' primer and a J-beta primer mix. TCRdb re-called the 5' RACE reads with MiXCR, one entry per CDR3 protein. The sample includes 650,000 to 700,000 distinct CDR3 sequences, 32% of them seen just once. Sequencing was done on a sample of blood. The receptors derive from a woman older than 75 in good health.

Concerning this clonotype: Because it lacks the conserved phenylalanine or tryptophan at the end, this CDR3 is likely a read error. The J gene is TRBJ2-7, the V gene TRBV29-1, with TRBD1 matching 9 bases. Unmatched junction bases numbered 4, after V lost 1 base and J lost 0 bases. Germline values: CDR1 SQVTM, CDR2 ANQGSEA. The CDR3 runs 15 residues. The CDR3 here is CSVEGGQGFSYEQYS. The CDR3 DNA reads as TGCAGCGTTGAAGGGGGACAGGGCTTCTCCTACGAGCAGTACTCG.

This clonotype has ten or more counts. The rearrangement uses TRBV7-3 and TRBJ2-7, with D unclear. The CDR3 sequence is 12 residues long. V shed 5 bases and J shed 6 bases, with 11 bases lying between them. CDR1 SGHTA and CDR2 FQGTGA come from the germline V gene. This chain's CDR3 is CASSPGRLEQYF. DNA for the CDR3: TGTGCCAGCAGCCCCGGACGGCTCGAGCAGTACTTC. The whole variable domain, filled in from reference TRBV7-3 and TRBJ2-7, reads GAGVSQTPSNKVTEKGKYVELRCDPISGHTALYWYRQSLGQGPEFLIYFQGTGAADDSGLPNDRFFAVRPEGSVSTLKIQRTERGDSAVYLCASSPGRLEQYFGPGTRLTVT.

This clonotype showed up many times. CDR3 nucleotides: TGTGCCAGCAGGGGACTGAGAAAGGATGATTCACCCCTCCACTTT. Protein sequence: CASRGLRKDDSPLHF. This rearrangement joins TRBV2 to TRBJ1-6; possibly TRBD1 for D (5 bases). The V and J ends lost 6 bases and 8 bases respectively, with 17 bases between them. CDR1 and CDR2 (germline): SNHLY, FYNNEI. The CDR3 has 15 residues.

In this sample, this clonotype turned up many times. The J gene is TRBJ1-2, the V gene TRBV7-9; 8 bases agree with TRBD1. V was pared by 4 bases and J by 6 bases, with 4 bases of the junction left unmatched. This CDR3 is 13 amino acids long. Germline lookup yields CDR1 SEHNR and CDR2 FQNEAQ (reference sequence). CDR3 bases: TGTGCCAGCAGCTCGGGACAGGCAAATGGCTACACCTTC. It specifies CASSSGQANGYTF.

About this clonotype: A much larger clone lies one base from this, so it may be a read error. The J gene is TRBJ1-2, the V gene TRBV20-1, with D tentatively TRBD1 (5 bases). The germline gives CDR1 DFQATT, CDR2 SNEGSKA (reference sequence). This CDR3 spans 11 amino acids. The DNA for the CDR3 is TGCGGTGCGAGAGGGGAGAAGACCTACACCTTC. The encoded protein is CGARGEKTYTF.

This clonotype was recorded many times. The CDR3 loop reads CASTDPGQSSYNEQFF. CDR3 nucleotide sequence: TGTGCCAGCACCGACCCCGGACAGAGCTCCTACAATGAGCAGTTCTTC. The gene calls are TRBV12-3 or TRBV12-4 and TRBJ2-1; possible D gene TRBD1, 6 bases. V lost 7 bases to trimming and J lost 0 bases, with 16 bases between them. This CDR3 comprises 16 residues.

The V and J genes are TRBV29-1 and TRBJ2-7; TRBD2 matches at 7 bases. This CDR3 comprises 12 residues. V lost 5 bases, J lost 3 bases, and 4 bases stayed unmatched. Germline CDR1 and CDR2: SQVTM and ANQGSEA. The CDR3 sequence: CSVPGLGYEQYF. The CDR3 nucleotides read TGCAGCGTTCCCGGACTAGGCTACGAGCAGTACTTC.

This clonotype was observed at least ten times. J is TRBJ1-5 and V is TRBV30; D uncertain. The germline gives CDR1 GTSNPN, CDR2 SVGIG (reference sequence). This CDR3 contains 13 residues. Deletions cut 4 bases from V and 3 bases from J, with 10 bases between. The CDR3: CAWNDRINQPQHF. CDR3 coding DNA: TGTGCCTGGAACGACCGTATCAATCAGCCCCAGCATTTT.

This clonotype has a handful of counts. The chain combines TRBV20-1 with TRBJ1-1; 7 nucleotides agree with TRBD1. In germline, CDR1 is DFQATT, CDR2 SNEGSKA (reference sequence). The trim removed 6 bases at V and 1 base at J, leaving 8 bases unmatched. CDR3 length: 14 amino acids. The CDR3 DNA is TGCAGTGCCCGTCGTAGGGGGCCGAACACTGAAGCTTTCTTT. This gives the protein CSARRRGPNTEAFF.

This clonotype came up many times. The rearrangement uses TRBV20-1 and TRBJ2-7; D is undetermined. The ends were cut back, 3 bases at V and 4 bases at J, with 10 bases in the middle. The V gene's germline CDR1 is DFQATT and CDR2 SNEGSKA (reference sequence). CDR3 size: 12 residues. The CDR3 reads CSASPNKYEQYF. The CDR3 bases are TGCAGTGCTAGCCCCAACAAGTACGAGCAGTACTTC.

This clonotype was seen at least ten times. The genes are TRBV6-6 and TRBJ2-1; tentative D call: TRBD2 (6 bases). Trimming removed 2 bases from V and 7 bases from J, with 12 bases in between. CDR1 is MNHNY, CDR2 SVGAGI, per germline (reference sequence). The CDR3 totals 14 residues. DNA for the CDR3: TGTGCCAGCAGTTACGGGGGGACCGGGAATGAGCAGTTCTTC. This encodes CASSYGGTGNEQFF.

The chain carries TRBV4-1 and TRBJ2-1, with 7 bases fitting TRBD1. The CDR3 runs 16 residues. In germline, CDR1 is MGHRA, CDR2 YSYEKL. V dropped 0 bases and J dropped 6; count of bases not matched to a gene: 8. CDR3 amino acids: CASSQDPSPGGNEQFF. The DNA for the CDR3 is TGCGCCAGCAGCCAAGATCCGTCCCCAGGGGGCAATGAGCAGTTCTTC.

This clonotype was observed at least ten times. The rearrangement joins TRBV14 to TRBJ2-7, with TRBD2 matching 9 bases. This CDR3 comprises 18 residues. Unmatched junction bases numbered 10, after V lost 1 base and J lost 0 bases. Germline values: CDR1 SGHDN, CDR2 FVKESK. This chain's CDR3 is CASSQVGRRGGLSYEQYF. Written as DNA, the CDR3 is TGTGCCAGCAGCCAAGTCGGCCGGCGGGGGGGCCTCTCCTACGAGCAGTACTTC.

This clonotype has a handful of counts. Since a much larger clone is just one base distant, this may be a read error. The chain joins TRBV9 to TRBJ2-7; the D gene could be TRBD1 or TRBD2 (6 bases each). Germline values: CDR1 SGDLS, CDR2 YYNGEE. The CDR3 is 13 residues long. With 2 bases removed from V and 7 bases from J, the gap between germline ends came to 13 bases. In nucleotides, the CDR3 is TGTGCCAGCAGCGTCCCGGGGGCGGATGAGCAGTACTTC. Translating it yields CASSVPGADEQYF.

There are many counts of this clonotype. The chain is built from TRBV20-1 and TRBJ2-1, with 9 bases lining up with TRBD2. Unmatched junction bases numbered 7, after V lost 3 bases and J lost 1 base. There are 16 residues in the CDR3. Per the germline V gene, CDR1 is DFQATT and CDR2 is SNEGSKA (reference sequence). CDR3 region: CSASGASGESYNEQFF. CDR3 coding DNA: TGCAGTGCTAGCGGGGCTAGCGGGGAGTCCTACAATGAGCAGTTCTTC.

For this clonotype: The junction does not match germline at one end; this may be a read error. The chain carries TRBV5-8 and TRBJ2-5; tentative D call: TRBD2 (5 bases). Germline V lookup: CDR1 SGHTS, CDR2 YDEGEE. The CDR3 has 14 residues. As DNA, the CDR3 is TGTGCCAGCACCTCCTCCCCAGGTTGGGAGACCCGGTACTTC. It translates to CASTSSPGWETRYF.

This clonotype was counted many times. The V call is TRBV7-2, the J call TRBJ2-1; the match to TRBD2 covers 8 bases. CDR1 SGHTA and CDR2 FQGNSA come from the germline V gene. V dropped 2 bases and J dropped 5; count of bases not matched to a gene: 2. The CDR3 consists of 14 residues. This chain's CDR3 is CASSLRGGDNEQFF. The CDR3 nucleotides read TGTGCCAGCAGCTTACGGGGGGGTGACAATGAGCAGTTCTTC.

J is TRBJ1-2 and V is TRBV5-1, with a possible D match to TRBD1 (5 bases). V lost 3 bases, J lost 0 bases, and 15 bases lay in between. This CDR3 is 16 amino acids long. Germline-derived CDR1 and CDR2 are SGHRS and YFSETQ. CDR3 sequence: CASSSGWGETNYGYTF. DNA of the CDR3: TGCGCCAGCAGCTCGGGTTGGGGGGAGACTAACTATGGCTACACCTTC.

This clonotype has just a few counts. This clone may be a read error of a much larger clone one base away. V usage is TRBV5-6 and J usage is TRBJ2-6; the D call may be TRBD1 or TRBD2 (6 bases each). The CDR3 extends over 18 amino acids. From germline, CDR1 is SGHDT and CDR2 YYEEEE. CDR3 coding DNA: TGTGCCAGCAGCTTTTATAGGGGGGAGTGGTCTGGGGCCAACGTCCGGACTTTC. Translation: CASSFYRGEWSGANVRTF.

This chain joins TRBV5-4 and TRBJ1-4; TRBD1 is a possible D gene (5 bases). V was shortened by 4 bases and J by 8 bases, with 21 bases between the two germline ends. CDR1 and CDR2 (germline): SGHNT, YYREEE (reference sequence). The CDR3 contains 16 residues. The CDR3 sequence is CASSGGTLATQEKLFF. CDR3 in DNA: TGTGCCAGCAGCGGGGGGACCCTTGCGACTCAAGAAAAACTGTTTTTT.

This clonotype was seen a handful of times. This chain links TRBV6-5 with TRBJ1-4; TRBD1 agrees at 7 bases. This CDR3 spans 14 amino acids. Trimming removed 6 bases from V and 4 bases from J; junction bases left unmatched: 5. Germline CDR1 reads MNHEY; CDR2 reads SVGAGI. The CDR3 sequence: CASSRQGDNEKLFF. CDR3 DNA: TGTGCCAGCAGCCGACAGGGCGATAATGAAAAACTGTTTTTT.

J is TRBJ2-5 and V is TRBV30; TRBD1 matches at 9 bases. The CDR3 loop spans 14 amino acids. Germline CDR1 is GTSNPN and CDR2 is SVGIG (reference sequence). With V trimmed by 4 bases and J by 11 bases, 14 bases remained unmatched. For the CDR3, the DNA is TGTGCCTGGAAGCCGGGACAGGGACACCATGAGCAGTACTTC. This gives the protein CAWKPGQGHHEQYF.